Each of the 3 T cell receptor beta chains below was sequenced from the same sample in a study of blood T cell repertoires in COVID-19. The repertoire was sequenced with immunoSEQ multiplex PCR; TCRdb's copy has only in-frame clones and lacks some. The repertoire holds 200,000 to 250,000 clones, with approximately 86% as singletons. What was sequenced was peripheral blood. The receptors originated from a woman aged 60 to 75 who had recovered from COVID-19.

This clone has a handful of counts. The CDR3 nucleotides are TGTGCCAGCAGTGCCGCCGGTCCCTATGGCTACACCTTC. Amino acids: CASSAAGPYGYTF. The J gene is TRBJ1-2, the V gene TRBV25-1, with no clear D. CDR1 and CDR2 from the germline V gene are MGHDK and SYGVNS. Trimming cost V 4 bases and J 4 bases, with 10 bases left between them. The length of the CDR3 is 13 residues.

The chain joins TRBV27 to TRBJ1-6; D perhaps matches TRBD1 (6 bases). V was cut by 1 base and J by 6 bases, with 13 bases left in between. The V gene's germline CDR1 is MNHEY and CDR2 SMNVEV (reference sequence). The CDR3 length is 16 residues. CDR3 DNA sequence: TGTGCCAGCAGTTTATACGTCAGGGGTGCTAATTCACCCCTCCACTTT. It yields the protein CASSLYVRGANSPLHF.

The rearrangement links TRBV3-1 (or the pseudogene TRBV3-2) to TRBJ2-3, with TRBD2 matching over 9 bases. Germline assignment: CDR1 LGHDT and CDR2 YNNKEL (reference sequence). V dropped 2 bases and J dropped 1; count of bases not matched to a gene: 7. The CDR3 extends over 17 amino acids. Written as DNA, the CDR3 is TGTGCCAGCAGCCAACGAGCCGAGCGGGGGGGCACAGATACGCAGTATTTT. Protein sequence: CASSQRAERGGTDTQYF.